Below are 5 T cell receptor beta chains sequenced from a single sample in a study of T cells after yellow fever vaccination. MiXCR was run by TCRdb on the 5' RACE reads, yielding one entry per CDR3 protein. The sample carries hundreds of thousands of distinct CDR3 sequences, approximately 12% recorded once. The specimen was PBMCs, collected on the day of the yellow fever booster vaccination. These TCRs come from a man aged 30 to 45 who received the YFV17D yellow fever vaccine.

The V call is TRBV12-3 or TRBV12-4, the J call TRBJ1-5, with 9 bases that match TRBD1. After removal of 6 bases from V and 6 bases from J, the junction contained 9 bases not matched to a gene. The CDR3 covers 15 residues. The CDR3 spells CASSDTGGRTQPQHF. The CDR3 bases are TGTGCCAGCAGCGATACAGGGGGCCGAACTCAGCCCCAGCATTTT.

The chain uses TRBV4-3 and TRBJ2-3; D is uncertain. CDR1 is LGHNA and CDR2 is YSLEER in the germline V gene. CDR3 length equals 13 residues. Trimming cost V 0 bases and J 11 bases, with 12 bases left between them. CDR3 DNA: TGCGCCAGCAGCCAAGAGAGAGTCTTGAGGCAGTATTTT. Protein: CASSQERVLRQYF.

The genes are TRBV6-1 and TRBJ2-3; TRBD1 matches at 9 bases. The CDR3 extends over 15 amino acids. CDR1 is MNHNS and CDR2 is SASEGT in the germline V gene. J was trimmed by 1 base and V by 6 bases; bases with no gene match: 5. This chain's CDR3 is CASRTRDRGTDTQYF. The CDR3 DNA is TGTGCCAGCAGAACCCGGGACAGGGGCACAGATACGCAGTATTTT.

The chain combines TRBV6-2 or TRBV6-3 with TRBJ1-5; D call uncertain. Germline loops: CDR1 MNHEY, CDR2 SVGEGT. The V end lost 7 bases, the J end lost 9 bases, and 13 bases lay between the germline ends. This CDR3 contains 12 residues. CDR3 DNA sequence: TGTGCCAGCACCCTTTCAGGAGCGCCCCAGCATTTT. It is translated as CASTLSGAPQHF.

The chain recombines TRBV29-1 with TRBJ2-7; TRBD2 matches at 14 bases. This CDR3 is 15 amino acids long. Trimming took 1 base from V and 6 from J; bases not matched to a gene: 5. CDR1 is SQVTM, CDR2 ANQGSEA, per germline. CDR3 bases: TGCAGCGTTGAAGGACTAGCGGGAGGGCCTAGCGAGCAGTACTTC. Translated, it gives CSVEGLAGGPSEQYF.